The clone carrying this T cell receptor beta chain showed up just once. Antigen: not known. RNA transcripts yielded amplified TCR beta CDR3 regions. HTBI-primed RT-PCR formed the first round, and a multiplex PCR formed the second. TCRdb itself ran the multiplex PCR reads through MiXCR, one entry per CDR3 protein. The sample contains almost 750,000 distinct CDR3 sequences, about 44% of which appear only once. The data are from a study of Graves' ophthalmopathy and Graves' hyperthyroidism. In the study overall: Peripheral blood sampling preceded any treatment and occurred at initial diagnosis.

CDR3 length: 16 residues. Germline loops: CDR1 SQVTM, CDR2 ANQGSEA. V lost 7 bases, J lost 5 bases, and 14 bases stayed unmatched. Notes on the study in general: The model predicted progression of ophthalmopathy with a sensitivity of around 70%, and its specificity was 72% to 80%.

All donors with ophthalmopathy were recorded as having moderate-to-severe activity, CAS ≥3, NOSPECS ≥4 and a duration under 3 months. Each diagnosis was determined on the basis of clinical symptoms, serum thyroxine, TRAb, thyroid ultrasound and orbital computed tomography. This sequence joins TRBV29-1 and TRBJ2-5, with 12 bases identical to TRBD2. This TCR was recovered from an adult man with Graves' ophthalmopathy. The specimen sequenced was peripheral blood. The CDR3 sequence is CSARLAGAVGGETQYF. CDR3 nucleotide sequence: TGCAGCGCCAGACTAGCGGGAGCGGTGGGCGGGGAGACCCAGTACTTC.